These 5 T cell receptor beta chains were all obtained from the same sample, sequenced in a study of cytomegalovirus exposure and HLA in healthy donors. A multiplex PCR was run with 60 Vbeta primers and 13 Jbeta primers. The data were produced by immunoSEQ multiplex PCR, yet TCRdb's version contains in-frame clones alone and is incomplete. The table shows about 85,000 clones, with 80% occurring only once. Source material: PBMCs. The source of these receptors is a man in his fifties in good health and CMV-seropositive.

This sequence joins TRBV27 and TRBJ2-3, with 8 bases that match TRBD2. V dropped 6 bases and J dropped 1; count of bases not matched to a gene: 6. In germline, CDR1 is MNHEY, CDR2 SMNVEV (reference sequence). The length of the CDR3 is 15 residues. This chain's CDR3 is CASSPGGWGTDTQYF. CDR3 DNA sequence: TGTGCCAGCAGCCCGGGAGGGTGGGGCACAGATACGCAGTATTTT.

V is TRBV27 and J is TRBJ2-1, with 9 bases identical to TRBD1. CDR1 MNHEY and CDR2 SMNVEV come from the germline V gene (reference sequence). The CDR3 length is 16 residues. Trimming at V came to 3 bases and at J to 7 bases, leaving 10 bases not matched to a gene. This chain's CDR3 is CASSFSTWTGENEQFF. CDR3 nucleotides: TGTGCCAGCAGTTTCTCAACCTGGACAGGGGAGAATGAGCAGTTCTTC.

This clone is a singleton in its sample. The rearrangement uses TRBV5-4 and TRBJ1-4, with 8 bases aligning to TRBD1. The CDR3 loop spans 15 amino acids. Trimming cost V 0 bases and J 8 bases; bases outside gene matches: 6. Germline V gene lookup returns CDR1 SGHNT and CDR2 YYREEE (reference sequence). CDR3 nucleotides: TGTGCCAGCAGCTTGGGGCAGGGGGCGAACGAAAAACTGTTTTTT. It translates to CASSLGQGANEKLFF.

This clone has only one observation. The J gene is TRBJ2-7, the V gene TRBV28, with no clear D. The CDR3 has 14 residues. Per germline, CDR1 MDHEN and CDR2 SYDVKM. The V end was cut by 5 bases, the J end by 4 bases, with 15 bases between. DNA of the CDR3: TGTGCCAGCAGTCCAACTTCACAGTTATACGAGCAGTACTTC. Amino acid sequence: CASSPTSQLYEQYF.

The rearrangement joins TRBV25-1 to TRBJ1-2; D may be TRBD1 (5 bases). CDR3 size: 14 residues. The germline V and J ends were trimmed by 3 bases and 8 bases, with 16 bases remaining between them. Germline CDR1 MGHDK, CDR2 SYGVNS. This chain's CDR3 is CASSDPREEKGYTF. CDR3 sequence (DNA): TGTGCCAGCAGTGATCCCAGGGAAGAGAAAGGCTACACCTTC.